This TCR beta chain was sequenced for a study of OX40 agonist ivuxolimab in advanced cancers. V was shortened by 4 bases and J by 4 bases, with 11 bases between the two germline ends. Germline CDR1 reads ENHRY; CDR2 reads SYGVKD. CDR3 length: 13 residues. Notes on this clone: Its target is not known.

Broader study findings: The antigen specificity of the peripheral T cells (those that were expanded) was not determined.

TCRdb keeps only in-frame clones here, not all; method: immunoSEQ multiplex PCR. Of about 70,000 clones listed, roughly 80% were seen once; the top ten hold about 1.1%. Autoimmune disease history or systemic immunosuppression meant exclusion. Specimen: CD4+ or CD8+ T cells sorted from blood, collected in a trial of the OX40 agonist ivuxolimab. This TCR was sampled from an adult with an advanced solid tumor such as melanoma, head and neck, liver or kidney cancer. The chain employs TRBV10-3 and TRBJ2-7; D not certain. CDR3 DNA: TGTGCCATCAGTGGTCCCGTGGGGTACGAGCAGTACTTC. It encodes CAISGPVGYEQYF.